These 16 T cell receptor beta chains came from one sample sequenced in a study of blood T cell repertoires in COVID-19 (dated by TCRdb to 2020 to 2021). Library preparation employed the immunoSEQ multiplex PCR assay. The table comes from immuneACCESS by way of TCRdb, which keeps in-frame sequences with V and J called. Part of the clones is missing from these tables; in studies checked, under half for an unresolved V gene and the rest for unknown reasons. Within this sample are tens of thousands of clones, with around 90% of them counted one time only. The ten largest clones add up to around 7.4% of the sample. The sequencing sample was made of peripheral blood. All receptors come from a human donor with active COVID-19. The donor label of this sample is uncertain.

This clone was recorded once. The chain recombines TRBV6-5 with TRBJ2-1; D unresolved. V was clipped by 6 bases and J by 4 bases, with 10 bases between them. The CDR3 covers 13 residues. The germline CDR1 and CDR2 sequences are MNHEY and SVGAGI. CDR3 loop: CASSDNRYNEQFF. CDR3 nucleotides: TGTGCCAGCAGCGACAACAGATACAATGAGCAGTTCTTC.

This clone was seen more than once but under ten times. The V gene is TRBV10-3, the J gene TRBJ2-1, with TRBD1 matching over 8 bases. With 3 bases clipped from V and 7 bases from J, the junction kept 2 bases outside the gene matches. CDR1 ENHRY and CDR2 SYGVKD come from the germline V gene. There are 13 residues in the CDR3. This CDR3 reads CAISDRGQNEQFF. The CDR3 DNA reads as TGTGCCATCAGTGACAGGGGGCAAAATGAGCAGTTCTTC.

CDR3 region: CASSVGQGGETQYF. The CDR3 nucleotides read TGTGCCAGCAGCGTAGGACAGGGTGGCGAGACCCAGTACTTC. The V gene is TRBV9, the J gene TRBJ2-5; 7 bases fit TRBD1. The CDR3 is made up of 14 amino acids. V trimming: 0 bases; J trimming: 5 bases; junction bases outside the gene matches: 4. Germline V CDR1 and CDR2: SGDLS, YYNGEE. The whole variable domain, remainder taken from reference TRBV9 and TRBJ2-5, is DSGVTQTPKHLITATGQRVTLRCSPRSGDLSVYWYQQSLDQGLQFLIQYYNGEERAKGNILERFSAQQFPDLHSELNLSSLELGDSALYFCASSVGQGGETQYFGPGTRLLVL.

This clone turned up a few times. This chain connects TRBV3-1 (or the pseudogene TRBV3-2) to TRBJ1-4; 7 bases map to TRBD1. Germline CDR1 LGHDT, CDR2 YNNKEL (reference sequence). The CDR3 is made up of 16 amino acids. J lost 5 bases, V lost 4 bases, and 10 bases had no gene match. The CDR3 loop is CASSRGTGTENEKLFF. The CDR3 nucleotides are TGTGCCAGCAGCCGAGGAACCGGGACAGAAAATGAAAAACTGTTTTTT.

J is TRBJ2-3 and V is TRBV19, with D unclear. The germline V gene has CDR1 LNHDA and CDR2 SQIVND (reference sequence). Deletions cut 5 bases from V and 2 bases from J, with 17 bases between. This CDR3 has 16 residues. The CDR3 region is CASSEAAASFTDTQYF. CDR3 nucleotides: TGTGCCAGTAGTGAGGCGGCGGCCAGCTTCACAGATACGCAGTATTTT.

V is TRBV7-2 and J is TRBJ2-7, with 8 bases fitting TRBD1. V lost 2 bases, J lost 6 bases, and 6 bases stayed unmatched. Germline V CDR1 and CDR2: SGHTA, FQGNSA. The CDR3 extends over 14 amino acids. The chain's CDR3 is CASSLTGQGAEQYF. DNA of the CDR3: TGTGCCAGCAGCTTAACAGGACAGGGCGCCGAGCAGTACTTC. Full variable domain (remainder filled in from reference TRBV7-2 and TRBJ2-7): GAGVSQSPSNKVTEKGKDVELRCDPISGHTALYWYRQSLGQGLEFLIYFQGNSAPDKSGLPSDRFSAERTGGSVSTLTIQRTQQEDSAVYLCASSLTGQGAEQYFGPGTRLTVT.

This chain links TRBV11-2 with TRBJ2-3; 12 bases fit TRBD2. The germline CDR1 and CDR2 sequences are SGHAT and FQNNGV. With V trimmed by 3 bases and J by 1 base, 5 bases remained unmatched. The CDR3 extends over 17 amino acids. Written as DNA, the CDR3 is TGTGCCAGCAGCTTCCTAAGACTAGCGGGGGGCACAGATACGCAGTATTTT. Its protein product is CASSFLRLAGGTDTQYF. Full variable domain (remainder filled in from reference TRBV11-2 and TRBJ2-3): EAGVAQSPRYKIIEKRQSVAFWCNPISGHATLYWYQQILGQGPKLLIQFQNNGVVDDSQLPKDRFSAERLKGVDSTLKIQPAKLEDSAVYLCASSFLRLAGGTDTQYFGPGTRLTVL.

This CDR3 is CASSSGRQNTDTQYF. The CDR3 DNA follows: TGTGCCAGCAGCTCGGGTCGACAGAACACAGATACGCAGTATTTT. The chain links TRBV5-6 to TRBJ2-3; weak D call: TRBD1 (5 bases). The germline V gene has CDR1 SGHDT and CDR2 YYEEEE. The CDR3 has 15 residues. V was pared by 3 bases and J by 2 bases, with 13 bases between. The entire variable domain, with the rest obtained from reference TRBV5-6 and TRBJ2-3, is as follows: DAGVTQSPTHLIKTRGQQVTLRCSPKSGHDTVSWYQQALGQGPQFIFQYYEEEERQRGNFPDRFSGHQFPNYSSELNVNALLLGDSALYLCASSSGRQNTDTQYFGPGTRLTVL.

The CDR3 DNA follows: TGCGCCAGCAGCCTAGAGGCGTTCACAGATACGCAGTATTTT. Its protein product is CASSLEAFTDTQYF. The genes are TRBV5-1 and TRBJ2-3, with D unclear. Per germline, CDR1 SGHRS and CDR2 YFSETQ. This CDR3 is built from 14 residues. V gave up 4 bases and J gave up 2 bases, with 11 bases separating them.

The J gene is TRBJ2-7, the V gene TRBV19; TRBD2 aligns across 9 bases. Germline V gives CDR1 LNHDA, CDR2 SQIVND (reference sequence). V lost 1 base to trimming and J lost 4 bases; unmatched junction nucleotides: 5. CDR3 length: 15 residues. The CDR3 DNA sequence: TGTGCCAGTAGTATAGGTCTAGCGGGGCCATACGAGCAGTACTTC. It specifies CASSIGLAGPYEQYF. The full variable domain, completed using reference TRBV19 and TRBJ2-7, is DGGITQSPKYLFRKEGQNVTLSCEQNLNHDAMYWYRQDPGQGLRLIYYSQIVNDFQKGDIAEGYSVSREKKESFPLTVTSAQKNPTAFYLCASSIGLAGPYEQYFGPGTRLTVT.

The count of this clone is one. The V and J genes are TRBV24-1 and TRBJ2-1, with 13 nucleotides matching TRBD2. Germline V CDR1 and CDR2: KGHDR, SFDVKD. J was trimmed by 14 bases and V by 4 bases; bases with no gene match: 7. CDR3 size: 14 residues. CDR3 DNA: TGTGCCACCAGTGACCGGACTAGCGGGAGTCTGGAGTTCTTC. Protein product: CATSDRTSGSLEFF.

This clone showed up just a few times. The chain joins TRBV5-4 to TRBJ2-7, with TRBD2 matching over 7 bases. The CDR3 contains 17 residues. V shed 1 base, J shed 3 bases, and the junction held 13 bases outside the gene matches. From germline, CDR1 is SGHNT and CDR2 YYREEE (reference sequence). The CDR3 is CASSLKWGRDESYEQYF. For the CDR3, the DNA is TGTGCCAGCAGCTTGAAGTGGGGGAGGGATGAGAGCTACGAGCAGTACTTC.

V and J are TRBV10-3 and TRBJ1-4; a possible D gene is TRBD1 (5 bases). CDR3 length equals 14 residues. Trimming shortened V by 6 bases and J by 8 bases, and 16 bases separated the two germline ends. Germline V CDR1 and CDR2: ENHRY, SYGVKD. DNA of the CDR3: TGTGCCATCAGCACTCCAGGGAAGGAGGAAAAACTGTTTTTT. Amino acids: CAISTPGKEEKLFF.

CDR3: CSVFPAGTSGRNYEQYF. The DNA of the CDR3 is TGCAGCGTCTTCCCCGCCGGGACTAGCGGGAGGAACTACGAGCAGTACTTC. The rearrangement links TRBV29-1 to TRBJ2-7; 15 nucleotides match TRBD2. This CDR3 comprises 17 residues. The J segment lost 3 bases and the V segment lost 6 bases, leaving 12 bases of the junction unmatched. CDR1 is SQVTM and CDR2 is ANQGSEA in the germline V gene.

This sequence joins TRBV9 and TRBJ1-2; possibly TRBD1 for D (5 bases). The CDR3 spans 14 residues. The germline V gene encodes CDR1 SGDLS and CDR2 YYNGEE. The V end lost 0 bases, the J end lost 7 bases, and 13 bases lay between the germline ends. In DNA form, the CDR3 reads TGTGCCAGCAGCGTAGTTCCGCAGGGCGGTGGCTACACCTTC. This translates into CASSVVPQGGGYTF.

V and J are TRBV7-8 and TRBJ2-3, with 10 bases identical to TRBD1. This CDR3 is built from 16 residues. The junction had 2 bases not matched to a gene; V was cut back by 1 base and J by 1 base. CDR1 is SGHVS, CDR2 FQNEAQ, per germline. In nucleotides, the CDR3 is TGTGCCAGCAGCTTAGATGGGACAGGGGGCACAGATACGCAGTATTTT. This sequence encodes CASSLDGTGGTDTQYF.